The clone carrying this T cell receptor beta chain occurred many times. Its antigen remains unidentified. The record originates from a study of T-cell memory formation after mild COVID-19. Study-wide results and caveats: The pre-infection memory compartment contained some responding clones, suggesting cross-reactive memory joined. Largely, contracting CD4+ clones fell within CM and EM, and contracting CD8+ clones within EMRA. While clones contracting from day 15 to 85 were balanced between CD4 and CD8, later expanders leaned CD4+.

From 5'RACE with constant-segment primers came TCR alpha and TCR beta cDNA libraries that carried sample barcodes and UMIs. TCRdb itself ran the 5' RACE reads through MiXCR, one entry per CDR3 protein. The sample carries around 200,000 distinct CDR3 sequences, about 11% recorded once. CDR1 and CDR2 from the germline V gene are SGHNT and YENEEA. Unmatched junction bases numbered 6, after V lost 4 bases and J lost 7 bases. The CDR3 runs 14 residues. What was sequenced was PBMCs or a T cell subset sorted from them (not recorded which). This sequence originates from a man aged 18 to 30 who had mild COVID-19 (a few samples of this study predate the infection). Cell type and time point are not known. V is TRBV11-3 and J is TRBJ2-4, with 8 bases aligning to TRBD1. CDR3 sequence (DNA): TGTGCCAGCAGCTCCTCAGGGGGCGGGAACATTCAGTACTTC. Amino acid sequence: CASSSSGGGNIQYF.